The 2 T cell receptor beta chains below all came from one sample that was sequenced in a study of monozygotic twins with cystic fibrosis. Some clones are missing from TCRdb's copy, which holds only in-frame ones; the method was immunoSEQ multiplex PCR. The sample consists of about 16,000 clones, around 97% of them appearing once. The sample was blood. These receptors originate from a girl aged 2-10 years with cystic fibrosis.

The chain recombines TRBV9 with TRBJ1-5, with D unresolved. The CDR3 totals 14 residues. V lost 8 bases and J lost 4, with 16 bases in between. Germline V gene data show CDR1 as SGDLS and CDR2 as YYNGEE. The CDR3 DNA reads TGTGCCAGGGCAATAGGACGGGAGAATCAGCCCCAGCATTTT. This encodes CARAIGRENQPQHF. Full variable domain (missing parts from reference TRBV9 and TRBJ1-5): DSGVTQTPKHLITATGQRVTLRCSPRSGDLSVYWYQQSLDQGLQFLIQYYNGEERAKGNILERFSAQQFPDLHSELNLSSLELGDSALYFCARAIGRENQPQHFGDGTRLSIL.

This chain links TRBV5-4 with TRBJ1-1, with D possibly matching TRBD1 (5 bases). Germline lookup yields CDR1 SGHNT and CDR2 YYREEE (reference sequence). V was pared by 0 bases and J by 4 bases, with 10 bases between. The CDR3 contains 14 residues. This chain's CDR3 is CASSLVKGSTEAFF. CDR3 DNA sequence: TGTGCCAGCAGCTTGGTTAAGGGGAGCACTGAAGCTTTCTTT.